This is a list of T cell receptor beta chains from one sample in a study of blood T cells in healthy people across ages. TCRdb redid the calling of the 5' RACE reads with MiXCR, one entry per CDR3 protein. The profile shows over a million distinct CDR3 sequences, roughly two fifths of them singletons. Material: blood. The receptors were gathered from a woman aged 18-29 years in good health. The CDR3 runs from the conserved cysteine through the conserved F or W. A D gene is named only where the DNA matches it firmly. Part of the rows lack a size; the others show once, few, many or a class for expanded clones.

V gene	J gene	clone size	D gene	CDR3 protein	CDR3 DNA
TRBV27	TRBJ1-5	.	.	CASSFAGSNQPQHF	TGTGCCAGCAGTTTCGCAGGGAGCAATCAGCCCCAGCATTTT
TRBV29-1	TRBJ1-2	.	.	CSVQDSNYGYTF	TGCAGCGTTCAGGACAGTAACTATGGCTACACCTTC
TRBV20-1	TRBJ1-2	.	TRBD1	CSAGTENRLYGYTF	TGCAGTGCTGGGACAGAAAACCGACTTTATGGCTACACCTTC
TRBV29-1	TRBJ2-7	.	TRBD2	CSVAFDLAGAGSYNEQYF	TGCAGCGTTGCCTTTGACTTAGCGGGAGCCGGGAGTTACAATGAGCAGTACTTC
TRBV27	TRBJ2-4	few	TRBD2	CASSLLSVGGGEQYF	TGTGCCAGCAGTCTCCTCTCAGTCGGGGGAGGGGAGCAGTACTTC
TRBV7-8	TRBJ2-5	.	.	CASSLGGGAGEQYF	TGTGCCAGCAGCTTAGGGGGGGGGGCGGGGGAGCAGTACTTC
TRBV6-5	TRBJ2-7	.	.	CASSYSTGRNHEQYF	TGTGCCAGCAGTTACTCGACAGGCCGCAACCACGAGCAGTACTTC
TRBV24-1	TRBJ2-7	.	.	CATSDLPGPPYEQYF	TGTGCCACCAGTGACTTACCGGGACCTCCCTACGAGCAGTACTTC
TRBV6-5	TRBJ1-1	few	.	CASSYRDGFEAFF	TGTGCCAGCAGTTACCGGGACGGATTTGAAGCTTTCTTT
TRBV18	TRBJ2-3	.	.	CASSPGEGRTSTSTDTQYF	TGTGCCAGCTCCCCCGGTGAGGGACGGACCTCTACGTCTACAGATACGCAGTATTTT
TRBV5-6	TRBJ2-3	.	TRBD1	CASSGTGGPDTQYF	TGTGCCAGCAGCGGGACAGGGGGCCCAGATACGCAGTATTTT
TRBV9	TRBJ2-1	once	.	CASSVEGAGGYNEQFF	TGTGCCAGCAGCGTAGAGGGAGCGGGCGGTTACAATGAGCAGTTCTTC
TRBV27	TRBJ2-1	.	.	CASAMAAAYNEQFF	TGTGCCAGCGCAATGGCGGCGGCCTACAATGAGCAGTTCTTC
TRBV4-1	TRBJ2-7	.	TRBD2	CASSQRMTSGRGYEQYF	TGCGCCAGCAGCCAGAGGATGACTAGCGGGAGGGGGTACGAGCAGTACTTC
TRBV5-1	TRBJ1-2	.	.	CASSLDPLGGYTF	TGCGCCAGCAGCTTGGACCCGTTGGGTGGCTACACCTTC
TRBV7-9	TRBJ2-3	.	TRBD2	CASSSLAGSGVPDTQYF	TGTGCCAGCAGCTCTCTAGCGGGCTCCGGGGTCCCAGATACGCAGTATTTT
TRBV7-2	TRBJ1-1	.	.	CASSRAGIEAFF	TGTGCCAGCAGCCGAGCAGGGATTGAAGCTTTCTTT
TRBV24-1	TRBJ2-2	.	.	CATRPATVNTGELFF	TGTGCCACCCGACCCGCGACCGTCAACACCGGGGAGCTGTTTTTT
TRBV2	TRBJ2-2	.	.	CASTSQRGNTGELFF	TGTGCCAGCACATCGCAGAGGGGGAACACCGGGGAGCTGTTTTTT
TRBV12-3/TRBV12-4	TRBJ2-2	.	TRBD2	CASSPSGGVLTGELFF	TGTGCCAGCAGTCCGAGCGGGGGAGTCTTGACCGGGGAGCTGTTTTTT
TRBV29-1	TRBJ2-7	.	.	CSVEEYDYEQYF	TGCAGCGTTGAAGAATACGACTACGAGCAGTACTTC
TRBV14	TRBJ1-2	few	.	CASSLGRYYGYTF	TGTGCCAGCAGCCTGGGTCGGTACTATGGCTACACCTTC